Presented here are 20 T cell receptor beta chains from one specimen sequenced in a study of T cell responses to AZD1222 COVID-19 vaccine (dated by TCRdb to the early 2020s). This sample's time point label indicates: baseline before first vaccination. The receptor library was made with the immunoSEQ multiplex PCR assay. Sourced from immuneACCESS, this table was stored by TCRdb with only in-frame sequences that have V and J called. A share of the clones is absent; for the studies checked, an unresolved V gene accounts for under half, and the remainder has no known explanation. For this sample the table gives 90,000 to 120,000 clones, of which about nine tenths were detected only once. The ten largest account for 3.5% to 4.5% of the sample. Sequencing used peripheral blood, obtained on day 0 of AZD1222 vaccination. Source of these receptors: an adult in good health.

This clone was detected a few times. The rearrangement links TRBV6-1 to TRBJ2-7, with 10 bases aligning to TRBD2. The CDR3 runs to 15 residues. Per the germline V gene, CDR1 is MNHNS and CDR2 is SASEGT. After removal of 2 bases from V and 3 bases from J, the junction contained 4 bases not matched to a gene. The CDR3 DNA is TGTGCCAGCAGTGAAAGTAGCGGGAGGATCTACGAGCAGTACTTC. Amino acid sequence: CASSESSGRIYEQYF.

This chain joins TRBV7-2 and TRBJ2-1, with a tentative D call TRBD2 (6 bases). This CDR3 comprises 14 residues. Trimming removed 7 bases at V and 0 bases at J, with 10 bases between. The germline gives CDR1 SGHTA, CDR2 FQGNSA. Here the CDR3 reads CASTWRGSYNEQFF. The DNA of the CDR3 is TGTGCCAGCACCTGGAGGGGCTCCTACAATGAGCAGTTCTTC.

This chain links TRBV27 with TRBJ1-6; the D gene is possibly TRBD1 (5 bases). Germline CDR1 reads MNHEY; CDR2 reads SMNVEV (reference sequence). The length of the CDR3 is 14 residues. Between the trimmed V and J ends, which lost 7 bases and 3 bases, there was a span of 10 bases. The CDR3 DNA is TGTGCCAGCAAGGGGACTAACTATAATTCACCCCTCCACTTT. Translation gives CASKGTNYNSPLHF.

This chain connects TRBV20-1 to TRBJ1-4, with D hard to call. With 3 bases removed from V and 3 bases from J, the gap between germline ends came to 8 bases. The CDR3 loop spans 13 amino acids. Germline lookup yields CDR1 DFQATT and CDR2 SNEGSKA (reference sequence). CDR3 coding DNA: TGCAGTGCTAGTCTCGTCGCTAATGAAAAACTGTTTTTT. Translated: CSASLVANEKLFF.

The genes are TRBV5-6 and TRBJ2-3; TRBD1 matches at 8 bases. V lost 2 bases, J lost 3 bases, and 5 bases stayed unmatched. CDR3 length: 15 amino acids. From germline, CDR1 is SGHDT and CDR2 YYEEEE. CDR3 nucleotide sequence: TGTGCCAGCAGCTTTTGGGACAGGCGTACAGATACGCAGTATTTT. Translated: CASSFWDRRTDTQYF.

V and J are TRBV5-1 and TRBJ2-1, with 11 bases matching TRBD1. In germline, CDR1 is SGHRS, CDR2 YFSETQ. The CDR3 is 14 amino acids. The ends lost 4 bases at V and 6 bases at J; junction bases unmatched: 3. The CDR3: CASSHGTGGNEQFF. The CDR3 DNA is TGCGCCAGCAGCCATGGGACAGGGGGCAATGAGCAGTTCTTC. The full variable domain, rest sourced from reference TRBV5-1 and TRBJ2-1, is KAGVTQTPRYLIKTRGQQVTLSCSPISGHRSVSWYQQTPGQGLQFLFEYFSETQRNKGNFPGRFSGRQFSNSRSEMNVSTLELGDSALYLCASSHGTGGNEQFFGPGTRLTVL.

CDR3 sequence (DNA): TGCGCCAGCAGCTTGGTTCGGACAAGTTACGAGCAGTACTTC. Its protein is CASSLVRTSYEQYF. The chain links TRBV5-1 to TRBJ2-7; a possible D gene is TRBD1 (5 bases). CDR1 and CDR2 (germline): SGHRS, YFSETQ. The CDR3 is 14 residues long. The V end was cut by 0 bases, the J end by 4 bases, with 11 bases between.

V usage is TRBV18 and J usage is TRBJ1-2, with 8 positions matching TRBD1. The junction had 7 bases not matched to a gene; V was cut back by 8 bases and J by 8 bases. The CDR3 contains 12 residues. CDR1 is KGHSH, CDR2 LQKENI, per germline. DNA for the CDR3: TGTGCCAGCCAGCTGGACAGGGAAGGCTACACCTTC. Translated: CASQLDREGYTF.

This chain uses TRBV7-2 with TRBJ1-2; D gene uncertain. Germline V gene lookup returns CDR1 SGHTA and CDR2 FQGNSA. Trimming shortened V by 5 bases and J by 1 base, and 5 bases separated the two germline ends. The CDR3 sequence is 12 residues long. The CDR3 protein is CASSDFNYGYTF. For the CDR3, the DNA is TGTGCCAGCAGCGACTTTAACTATGGCTACACCTTC.

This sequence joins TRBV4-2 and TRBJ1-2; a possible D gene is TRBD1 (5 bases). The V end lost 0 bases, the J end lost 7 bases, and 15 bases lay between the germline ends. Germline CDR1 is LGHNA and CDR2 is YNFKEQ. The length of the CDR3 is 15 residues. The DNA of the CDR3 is TGTGCCAGCAGCCAAGATACATCAGGGTCGGGTGGCTACACCTTC. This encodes CASSQDTSGSGGYTF.

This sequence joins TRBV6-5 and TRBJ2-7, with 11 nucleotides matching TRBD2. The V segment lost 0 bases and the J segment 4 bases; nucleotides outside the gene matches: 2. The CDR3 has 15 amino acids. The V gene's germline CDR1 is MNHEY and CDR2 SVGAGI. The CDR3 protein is CASSYSGLAGYEQYF. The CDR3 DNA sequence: TGTGCCAGCAGTTACTCTGGACTAGCGGGTTACGAGCAGTACTTC.

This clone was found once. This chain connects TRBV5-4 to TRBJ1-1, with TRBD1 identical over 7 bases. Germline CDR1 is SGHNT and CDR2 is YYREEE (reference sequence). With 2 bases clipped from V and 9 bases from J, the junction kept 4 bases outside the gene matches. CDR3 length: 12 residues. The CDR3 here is CASSLRTGKAFF. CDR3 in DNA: TGTGCCAGCAGCTTACGGACAGGCAAAGCTTTCTTT.

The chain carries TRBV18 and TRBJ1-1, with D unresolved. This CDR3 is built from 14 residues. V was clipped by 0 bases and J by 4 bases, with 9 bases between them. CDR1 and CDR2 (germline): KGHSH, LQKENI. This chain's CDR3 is CASSPPGQPTEAFF. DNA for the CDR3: TGTGCCAGCTCACCACCCGGGCAACCCACTGAAGCTTTCTTT.

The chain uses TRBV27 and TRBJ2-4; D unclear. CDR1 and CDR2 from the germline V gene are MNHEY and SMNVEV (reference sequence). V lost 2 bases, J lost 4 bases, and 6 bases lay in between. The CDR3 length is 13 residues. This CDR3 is CASSLGKKNIQYF. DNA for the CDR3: TGTGCCAGCAGTTTAGGGAAGAAAAACATTCAGTACTTC.

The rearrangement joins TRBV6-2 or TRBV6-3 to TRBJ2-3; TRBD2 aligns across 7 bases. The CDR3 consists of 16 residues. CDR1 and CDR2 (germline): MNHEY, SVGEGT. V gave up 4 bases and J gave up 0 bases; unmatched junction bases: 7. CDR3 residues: CASSSGGTPSTDTQYF. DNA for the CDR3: TGTGCCAGCAGTTCCGGGGGGACCCCAAGCACAGATACGCAGTATTTT.

As DNA, the CDR3 is TGTGCCAGTAGTTTTGCAGGGACACAGCCCCAGCATTTT. This gives the protein CASSFAGTQPQHF. V usage is TRBV19 and J usage is TRBJ1-5, with D perhaps TRBD1 (6 bases). Germline V gene sequence: CDR1 LNHDA, CDR2 SQIVND (reference sequence). CDR3 length equals 13 residues. V lost 5 bases and J lost 7, with 12 bases in between. The full variable domain, its missing parts supplied by reference TRBV19 and TRBJ1-5, is DGGITQSPKYLFRKEGQNVTLSCEQNLNHDAMYWYRQDPGQGLRLIYYSQIVNDFQKGDIAEGYSVSREKKESFPLTVTSAQKNPTAFYLCASSFAGTQPQHFGDGTRLSIL.

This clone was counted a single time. The CDR3 loop reads CASSFVGLTGSNGYTF. DNA of the CDR3: TGTGCCAGCAGTTTTGTAGGTTTGACAGGGAGTAATGGCTACACCTTC. This chain connects TRBV28 to TRBJ1-2, with 7 bases aligning to TRBD1. Per the germline V gene, CDR1 is MDHEN and CDR2 is SYDVKM. The V and J ends lost 3 bases and 6 bases, in that order; junction bases with no gene match: 13. This CDR3 region has 16 residues.

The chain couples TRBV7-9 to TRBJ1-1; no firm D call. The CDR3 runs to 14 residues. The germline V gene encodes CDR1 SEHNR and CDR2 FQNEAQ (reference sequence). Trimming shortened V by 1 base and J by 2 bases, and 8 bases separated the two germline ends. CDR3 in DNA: TGTGCCAGCAGCTTAGGAAAGAGTAACACTGAAGCTTTCTTT. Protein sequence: CASSLGKSNTEAFF.

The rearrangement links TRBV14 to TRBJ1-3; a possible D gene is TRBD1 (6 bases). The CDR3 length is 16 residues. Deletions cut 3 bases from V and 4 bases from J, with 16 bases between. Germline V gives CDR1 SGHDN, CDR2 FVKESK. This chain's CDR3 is CASSHPGRGPGNTIYF. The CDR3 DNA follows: TGTGCCAGCAGCCATCCAGGTCGGGGGCCCGGAAACACCATATATTTT. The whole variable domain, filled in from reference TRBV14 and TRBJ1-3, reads EAGVTQFPSHSVIEKGQTVTLRCDPISGHDNLYWYRRVMGKEIKFLLHFVKESKQDESGMPNNRFLAERTGGTYSTLKVQPAELEDSGVYFCASSHPGRGPGNTIYFGEGSWLTVV.

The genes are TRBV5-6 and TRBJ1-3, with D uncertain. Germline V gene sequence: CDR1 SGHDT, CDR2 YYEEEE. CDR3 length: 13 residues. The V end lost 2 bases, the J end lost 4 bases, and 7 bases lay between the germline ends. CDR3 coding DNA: TGTGCCAGCAGCTTCGGGGAGGGAAACACCATATATTTT. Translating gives CASSFGEGNTIYF.